This T cell receptor (beta chain) was found in a study of blood T cell repertoires in COVID-19. Produced via immunoSEQ multiplex PCR; TCRdb's table is partial and in-frame only. The sample lists approximately 52,000 clones, about 91% occurring once. The ends lost 6 bases at V and 4 bases at J; junction bases unmatched: 10. This CDR3 region has 16 residues. Per the germline V gene, CDR1 is SGDLS and CDR2 is YYNGEE. The chain employs TRBV9 and TRBJ2-2; 9 bases match TRBD2. The TCR comes from a man aged 50 to 60 with active COVID-19. The specimen was peripheral blood. CDR3 loop: CASKRGSGGPTGELFF. In DNA, the CDR3 is TGTGCCAGCAAAAGGGGGAGCGGGGGGCCCACCGGGGAGCTGTTTTTT. The complete variable domain, with remaining parts taken from reference TRBV9 and TRBJ2-2, reads DSGVTQTPKHLITATGQRVTLRCSPRSGDLSVYWYQQSLDQGLQFLIQYYNGEERAKGNILERFSAQQFPDLHSELNLSSLELGDSALYFCASKRGSGGPTGELFFGEGSRLTVL.